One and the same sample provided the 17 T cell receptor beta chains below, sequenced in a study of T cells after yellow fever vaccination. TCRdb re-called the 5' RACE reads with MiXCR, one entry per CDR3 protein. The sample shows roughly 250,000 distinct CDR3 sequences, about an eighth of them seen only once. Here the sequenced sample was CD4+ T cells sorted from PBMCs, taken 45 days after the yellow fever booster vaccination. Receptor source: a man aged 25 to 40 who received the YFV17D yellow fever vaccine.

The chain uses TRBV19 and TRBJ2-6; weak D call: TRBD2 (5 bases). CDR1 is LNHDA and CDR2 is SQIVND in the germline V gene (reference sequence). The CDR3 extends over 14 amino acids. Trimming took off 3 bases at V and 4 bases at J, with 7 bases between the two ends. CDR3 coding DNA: TGTGCCAGTAGTATGCCGGGGGGGGCCAACGTCCTGACTTTC. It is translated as CASSMPGGANVLTF.

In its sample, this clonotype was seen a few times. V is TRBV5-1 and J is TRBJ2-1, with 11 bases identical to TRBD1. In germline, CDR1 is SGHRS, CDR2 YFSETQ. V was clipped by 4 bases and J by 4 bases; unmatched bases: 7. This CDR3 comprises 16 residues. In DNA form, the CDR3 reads TGCGCCAGCAGCCGGACCGGGACAGGGGGTTACAATGAGCAGTTCTTC. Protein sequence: CASSRTGTGGYNEQFF.

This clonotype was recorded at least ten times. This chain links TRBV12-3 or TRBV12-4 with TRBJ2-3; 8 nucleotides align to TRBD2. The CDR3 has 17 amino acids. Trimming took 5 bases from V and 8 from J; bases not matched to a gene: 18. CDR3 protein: CASSPEGRGRSGGTQYF. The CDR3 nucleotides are TGTGCCAGCAGTCCCGAGGGTCGCGGGAGGAGCGGTGGTACGCAGTATTTT.

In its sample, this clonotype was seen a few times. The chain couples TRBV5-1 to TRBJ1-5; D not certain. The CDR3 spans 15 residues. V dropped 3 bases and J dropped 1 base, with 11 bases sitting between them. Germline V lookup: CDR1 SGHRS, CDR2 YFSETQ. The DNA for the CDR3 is TGCGCCAGCAGCTCCGAACCGTCGAGCAATCAGCCCCAGCATTTT. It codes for CASSSEPSSNQPQHF. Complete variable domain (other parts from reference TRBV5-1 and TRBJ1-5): KAGVTQTPRYLIKTRGQQVTLSCSPISGHRSVSWYQQTPGQGLQFLFEYFSETQRNKGNFPGRFSGRQFSNSRSEMNVSTLELGDSALYLCASSSEPSSNQPQHFGDGTRLSIL.

The CDR3 DNA reads TGCAGCGTTGGAGGTTTATACACAGATACGCAGTATTTT. It encodes CSVGGLYTDTQYF. The chain carries TRBV29-1 and TRBJ2-3, with D unclear. The V gene lost 4 bases and the J gene lost 2 bases, with 10 bases spanning the gap. CDR1 is SQVTM and CDR2 is ANQGSEA in the germline V gene. CDR3 length equals 13 residues.

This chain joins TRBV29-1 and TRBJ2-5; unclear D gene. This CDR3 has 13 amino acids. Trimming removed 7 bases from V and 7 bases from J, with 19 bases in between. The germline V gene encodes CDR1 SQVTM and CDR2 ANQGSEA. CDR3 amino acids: CSAPRAREGTQYF. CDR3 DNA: TGCAGCGCCCCCCGGGCTCGAGAAGGGACCCAGTACTTC.

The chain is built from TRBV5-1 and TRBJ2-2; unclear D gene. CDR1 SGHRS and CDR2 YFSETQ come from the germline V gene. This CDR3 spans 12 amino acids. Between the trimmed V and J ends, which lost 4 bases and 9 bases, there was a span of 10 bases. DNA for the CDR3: TGCGCCAGCAGCGAGAACCCGTGGGAGCTGTTTTTT. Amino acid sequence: CASSENPWELFF.

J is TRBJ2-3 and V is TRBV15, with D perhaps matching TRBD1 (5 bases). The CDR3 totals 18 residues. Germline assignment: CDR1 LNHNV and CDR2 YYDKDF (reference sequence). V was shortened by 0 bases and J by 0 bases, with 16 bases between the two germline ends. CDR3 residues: CATSRDRAKPYSTDTQYF. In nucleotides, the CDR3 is TGTGCCACCAGCAGAGACAGGGCGAAACCTTATAGCACAGATACGCAGTATTTT.

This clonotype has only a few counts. This CDR3 reads CATRPSGTYNEQFF. DNA for the CDR3: TGTGCCACCAGGCCTAGCGGCACCTACAATGAGCAGTTCTTC. The chain uses TRBV24-1 and TRBJ2-1, with TRBD2 matching over 7 bases. V shed 7 bases and J 2 bases; nucleotides not matched to a gene: 4. The germline V gene encodes CDR1 KGHDR and CDR2 SFDVKD. The CDR3 runs 14 residues.

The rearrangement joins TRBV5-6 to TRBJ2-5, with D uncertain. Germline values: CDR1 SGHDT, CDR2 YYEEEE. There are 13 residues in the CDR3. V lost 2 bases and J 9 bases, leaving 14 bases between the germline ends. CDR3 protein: CASSFWAKRSQYF. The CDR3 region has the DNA TGTGCCAGCAGCTTTTGGGCCAAGAGATCCCAGTACTTC.

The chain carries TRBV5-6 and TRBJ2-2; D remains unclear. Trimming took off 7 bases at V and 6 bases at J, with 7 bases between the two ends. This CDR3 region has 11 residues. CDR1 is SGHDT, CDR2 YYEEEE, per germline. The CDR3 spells CASGRAGELFF. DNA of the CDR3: TGTGCCAGCGGAAGGGCCGGGGAGCTGTTTTTT.

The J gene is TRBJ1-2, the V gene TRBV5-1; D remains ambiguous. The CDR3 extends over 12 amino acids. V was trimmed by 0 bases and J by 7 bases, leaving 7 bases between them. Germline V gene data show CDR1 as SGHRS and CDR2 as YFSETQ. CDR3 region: CASSLASSGYTF. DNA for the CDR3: TGCGCCAGCAGCTTGGCCTCTAGTGGCTACACCTTC.

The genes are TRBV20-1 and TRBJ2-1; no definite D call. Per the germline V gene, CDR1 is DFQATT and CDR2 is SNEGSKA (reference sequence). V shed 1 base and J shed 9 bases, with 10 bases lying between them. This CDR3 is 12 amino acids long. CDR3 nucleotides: TGCAGTGCTAGAGGCCTAGGGCGTGAGCAGTTCTTC. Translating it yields CSARGLGREQFF.

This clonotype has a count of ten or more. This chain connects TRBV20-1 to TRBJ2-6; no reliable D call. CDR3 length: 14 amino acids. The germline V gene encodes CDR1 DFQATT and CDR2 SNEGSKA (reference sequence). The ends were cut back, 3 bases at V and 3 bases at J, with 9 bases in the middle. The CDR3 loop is CSARKGGGANVLTF. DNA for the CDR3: TGCAGTGCTAGGAAAGGCGGTGGGGCCAACGTCCTGACTTTC.

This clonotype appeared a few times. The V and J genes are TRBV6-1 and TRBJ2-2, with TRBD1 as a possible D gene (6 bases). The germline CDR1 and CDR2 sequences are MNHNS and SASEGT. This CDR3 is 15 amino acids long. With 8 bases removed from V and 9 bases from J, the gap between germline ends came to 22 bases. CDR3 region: CASRPTGSTVRELFF. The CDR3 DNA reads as TGTGCCAGCCGCCCCACAGGGTCTACGGTTCGGGAGCTGTTTTTT.

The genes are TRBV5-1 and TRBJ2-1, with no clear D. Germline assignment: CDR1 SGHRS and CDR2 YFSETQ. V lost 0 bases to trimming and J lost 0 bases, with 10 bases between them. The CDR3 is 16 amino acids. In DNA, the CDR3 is TGCGCCAGCAGCTTGGATGGTCGGAGCTCCTACAATGAGCAGTTCTTC. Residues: CASSLDGRSSYNEQFF.

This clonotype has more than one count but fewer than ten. The CDR3 loop reads CASSSSLGNTQYF. CDR3 nucleotide sequence: TGTGCCAGCAGTTCGTCACTAGGGAATACGCAGTATTTT. The chain links TRBV12-3 or TRBV12-4 to TRBJ2-3; perhaps TRBD2 as D (5 bases). V was pared by 4 bases and J by 7 bases, with 12 bases between. The CDR3 covers 13 residues.